The present TCR beta chain was sequenced within a study of PD-1 blockade in classical Hodgkin lymphoma. Using immunoSEQ multiplex PCR, the repertoire was profiled, and TCRdb retains in-frame clones only, with some absent. In the table there are tens of thousands of clones, roughly 87% of which are singletons. All patients relapsed after autologous stem cell transplantation, and brentuximab vedotin exposure varied. The V gene end was trimmed by 2 bases and the J gene end by 6 bases; junction bases not matched to a gene: 9. Per the germline V gene, CDR1 is MNHEY and CDR2 is SMNVEV (reference sequence). This CDR3 has 17 residues. With respect to this clone: Its antigen is unidentified.

The study, taken as a whole, reports: According to reports, newly diagnosed patients had lower baseline TCR diversity than healthy donors, and relapsed/refractory patients had lower baseline TCR diversity still.

The TCR was taken from a human donor with classical Hodgkin lymphoma. The chain carries TRBV27 and TRBJ1-4; TRBD1 agrees at 10 bases. The sequenced sample was peripheral blood mononuclear cells (PBMCs), obtained before the second cycle of nivolumab. Written as DNA, the CDR3 is TGTGCCAGCAGTTTAGGCCCCTGGACAGGGGGTTATGAAAAACTGTTTTTT. Translating it yields CASSLGPWTGGYEKLFF.